This T cell receptor beta chain was retrieved from a study of T cell repertoires in cytomegalovirus infection. Study at large: Signatures in public TCR beta sequences pointed to both CMV infection and matching HLA type.

TCRdb fed the reads into MiXCR, producing one record per CDR3 protein. Altogether 450,000 to 550,000 distinct CDR3 sequences are present, more than 15% being singletons, with the ten largest covering 24%. Germline V gene sequence: CDR1 MDHEN, CDR2 SYDVKM. V trimming: 2 bases; J trimming: 0 bases; junction bases outside the gene matches: 7. The CDR3 loop spans 17 amino acids. Findings and caveats of the study: The study found HLA-C-restricted CMV-specific TCR beta clonotypes dominating the ex vivo response.

This clonotype was counted only a few times. Its antigen is undetermined. The sequencing input was CD8+ T cells from PBMCs. The clonotype comes from a human donor in good health (CMV status not recorded). Some clones in this sample may be carry-over from other donors' samples. J is TRBJ2-3 and V is TRBV28; 8 bases are shared with TRBD2. CDR3 bases: TGTGCCAGCAGTTTACCGTCACAGCGGGAGAGCACAGATACGCAGTATTTT. Translating it yields CASSLPSQRESTDTQYF.